The 15 T cell receptor beta chains in this list originate from one sample, sequenced in a study of shared clonotypes between healthy human individuals. Profiled with immunoSEQ multiplex PCR; TCRdb holds only in-frame clones, not every one. The sample lists around 1.9 million clones, around 93% occurring once. The naive CD8 subset, CD45RO-negative cells positively selected for CCR7, excluded terminally differentiated effector memory CD45RA+ cells. Sequenced: naive CD8+ T cells from PBMCs. The receptors derive from a man younger than 35 in good health. Some clones in this sample may be carry-over from other donors' samples.

The chain carries TRBV27 and TRBJ2-5; no definite D call. CDR3 length: 12 residues. From germline, CDR1 is MNHEY and CDR2 SMNVEV (reference sequence). V was shortened by 6 bases and J by 6 bases, with 11 bases between the two germline ends. The DNA for the CDR3 is TGTGCCAGCAGCCCCGTCCTGCAGACCCAGTACTTC. This codes for CASSPVLQTQYF.

The V gene is TRBV2, the J gene TRBJ2-7, with D possibly matching TRBD2 (7 bases). With 7 bases removed from V and 2 bases from J, the gap between germline ends came to 15 bases. This CDR3 is built from 14 residues. Per the germline V gene, CDR1 is SNHLY and CDR2 is FYNNEI. The CDR3 DNA follows: TGTGCCAGCACCGGGGGGCAAATTACCTACGAGCAGTACTTC. Translation gives CASTGGQITYEQYF.

This clone is a singleton in its sample. The CDR3 coding sequence is TGTGCCAGCCACAAGTCGTTTACTAGCTCCTACGAGCAGTACTTC. Residues: CASHKSFTSSYEQYF. The rearrangement uses TRBV7-2 and TRBJ2-7; TRBD2 is a possible D gene (5 bases). This CDR3 is 15 amino acids long. CDR1 is SGHTA, CDR2 FQGNSA, per germline. The V end lost 8 bases, the J end lost 0 bases, and 17 bases lay between the germline ends.

The CDR3 nucleotides read TGTGCCAGTAGTACGGCAGACTATAGCAATCAGCCCCAGCATTTT. Its translation: CASSTADYSNQPQHF. The rearrangement uses TRBV19 and TRBJ1-5; no definite D call. The V gene's germline CDR1 is LNHDA and CDR2 SQIVND (reference sequence). V shed 4 bases and J shed 0 bases, with 10 bases lying between them. The CDR3 covers 15 residues.

J is TRBJ2-1 and V is TRBV30, with TRBD2 as a possible D gene (5 bases). Germline CDR1 is GTSNPN and CDR2 is SVGIG (reference sequence). This CDR3 comprises 16 residues. With 0 bases removed from V and 3 bases from J, the gap between germline ends came to 15 bases. CDR3 coding DNA: TGTGCCTGGAGTGTACCGGAAGCGGCCCTCTACAATGAGCAGTTCTTC. Translation: CAWSVPEAALYNEQFF. Supplemented by reference TRBV30 and TRBJ2-1, the full variable domain reads SQTIHQWPATLVQPVGSPLSLECTVEGTSNPNLYWYRQAAGRGLQLLFYSVGIGQISSEVPQNLSASRPQDRQFILSSKKLLLSDSGFYLCAWSVPEAALYNEQFFGPGTRLTVL.

The chain links TRBV11-2 to TRBJ2-7; 7 nucleotides align to TRBD2. The length of the CDR3 is 15 residues. Unmatched junction bases numbered 4, after V lost 2 bases and J lost 0 bases. Germline V CDR1 and CDR2: SGHAT, FQNNGV. This CDR3 reads CASSLFGGSSYEQYF. DNA for the CDR3: TGTGCCAGCAGCTTATTCGGGGGGAGCTCCTACGAGCAGTACTTC.

V is TRBV19 and J is TRBJ1-1; 8 bases align to TRBD1. This CDR3 comprises 15 residues. Germline V gene sequence: CDR1 LNHDA, CDR2 SQIVND (reference sequence). The V segment lost 4 bases and the J segment 3 bases; nucleotides outside the gene matches: 7. This CDR3 is CASSTARGRDTEAFF. Here the CDR3 DNA reads TGTGCCAGTAGTACGGCCAGGGGGCGCGACACTGAAGCTTTCTTT.

V is TRBV7-2 and J is TRBJ2-7; D is ambiguous. V was clipped by 5 bases and J by 0 bases, with 11 bases between them. The CDR3 length is 14 residues. Looked up from germline, CDR1 is SGHTA and CDR2 is FQGNSA. CDR3 residues: CASSPSQVSYEQYF. The CDR3 region has the DNA TGTGCCAGCAGCCCCAGCCAGGTCTCCTACGAGCAGTACTTC.

The J gene is TRBJ1-5, the V gene TRBV27; weak D call: TRBD1 (6 bases). V lost 4 bases and J lost 6, with 13 bases in between. The CDR3 runs to 14 residues. Germline CDR1 is MNHEY and CDR2 is SMNVEV (reference sequence). DNA of the CDR3: TGTGCCAGCAGTTACCGGACAGCCAGTCAGCCCCAGCATTTT. Translation: CASSYRTASQPQHF.

This sequence joins TRBV28 and TRBJ2-3; a weak D match, TRBD1 (5 bases). This CDR3 comprises 14 residues. In germline, CDR1 is MDHEN, CDR2 SYDVKM. Trimming took off 6 bases at V and 3 bases at J, with 13 bases between the two ends. The CDR3 sequence: CASSPWQGTDTQYF. DNA for the CDR3: TGTGCCAGCAGCCCGTGGCAGGGAACAGATACGCAGTATTTT. Looking up the rest from reference TRBV28 and TRBJ2-3 gives the full variable domain: DVKVTQSSRYLVKRTGEKVFLECVQDMDHENMFWYRQDPGLGLRLIYFSYDVKMKEKGDIPEGYSVSREKKERFSLILESASTNQTSMYLCASSPWQGTDTQYFGPGTRLTVL.

A single count supports this clone. This chain uses TRBV19 with TRBJ2-1; D is uncertain. The CDR3 is 15 amino acids. The V and J ends lost 3 bases and 0 bases respectively, with 9 bases between them. Germline V gene sequence: CDR1 LNHDA, CDR2 SQIVND (reference sequence). CDR3 nucleotide sequence: TGTGCCAGTAGTATGAGGCGCTACTCCTACAATGAGCAGTTCTTC. It encodes CASSMRRYSYNEQFF.

The V call is TRBV10-3, the J call TRBJ2-1; 12 bases agree with TRBD2. V shed 0 bases, J shed 10 bases, and the junction held 7 bases outside the gene matches. CDR3 length: 16 amino acids. The germline CDR1 and CDR2 sequences are ENHRY and SYGVKD. CDR3 sequence reads: CAISESLAGGRSEQFF. CDR3 sequence (DNA): TGTGCCATCAGTGAGTCCCTAGCGGGAGGGCGCTCAGAGCAGTTCTTC.

This clone was picked up one time. The chain uses TRBV7-9 and TRBJ2-1; 9 nucleotides line up with TRBD2. The germline CDR1 and CDR2 sequences are SEHNR and FQNEAQ (reference sequence). Unmatched junction bases numbered 7, after V lost 2 bases and J lost 8 bases. The CDR3 spans 15 residues. CDR3 residues: CASSLFSGSIDEQFF. The DNA of the CDR3 is TGTGCCAGCAGCTTATTTAGCGGGAGTATAGATGAGCAGTTCTTC.

CDR3 DNA: TGCGCCAGCAGGGGGACATTTCTGGACGACGAGCAGTACTTC. Translated: CASRGTFLDDEQYF. V usage is TRBV10-2 and J usage is TRBJ2-7, with D maybe TRBD1 (6 bases). The CDR3 totals 14 residues. Trimming shortened V by 6 bases and J by 5 bases, and 17 bases separated the two germline ends. Per the germline V gene, CDR1 is WSHSY and CDR2 is SAAADI.

The genes are TRBV11-1 and TRBJ2-1, with 13 bases fitting TRBD2. V shed 4 bases and J 4 bases; nucleotides not matched to a gene: 4. This CDR3 has 16 amino acids. From germline, CDR1 is SGHAT and CDR2 FQDESV (reference sequence). The CDR3 bases are TGTGCCAGCAGCTACGGGACTAGCGGGACTTACAATGAGCAGTTCTTC. As protein: CASSYGTSGTYNEQFF.